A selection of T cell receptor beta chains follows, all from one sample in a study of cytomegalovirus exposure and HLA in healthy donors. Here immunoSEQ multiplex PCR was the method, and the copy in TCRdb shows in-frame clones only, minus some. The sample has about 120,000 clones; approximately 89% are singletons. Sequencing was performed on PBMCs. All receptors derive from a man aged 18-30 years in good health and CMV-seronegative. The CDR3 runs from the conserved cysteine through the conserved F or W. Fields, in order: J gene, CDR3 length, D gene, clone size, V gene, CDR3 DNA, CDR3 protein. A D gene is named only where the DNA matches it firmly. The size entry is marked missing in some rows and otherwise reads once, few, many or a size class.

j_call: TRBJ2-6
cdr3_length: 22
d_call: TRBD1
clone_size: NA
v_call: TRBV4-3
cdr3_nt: TGCGCCAGCAGCCAGGAGCGCCCGGGACAGGGTATGGTCGACTCTGGGGCCAACGTCCTGACTTTC
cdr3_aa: CASSQERPGQGMVDSGANVLTF

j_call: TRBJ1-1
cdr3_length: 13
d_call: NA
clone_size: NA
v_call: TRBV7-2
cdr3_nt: TGTGCCAGCAGCTCTGGACTCCTTGGCGAAGCTTTCTTT
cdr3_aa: CASSSGLLGEAFF

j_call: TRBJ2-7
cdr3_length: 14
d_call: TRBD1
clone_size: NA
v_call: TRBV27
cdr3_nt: TGTGCCAGCAGTGGCAGGACAGGGAGGTACGAGCAGTACTTC
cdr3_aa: CASSGRTGRYEQYF

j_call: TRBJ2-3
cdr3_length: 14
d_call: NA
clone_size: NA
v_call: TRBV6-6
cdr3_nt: TGTGCCAGCAGTTACATTCTAGTCACAGATACGCAGTATTTT
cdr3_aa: CASSYILVTDTQYF

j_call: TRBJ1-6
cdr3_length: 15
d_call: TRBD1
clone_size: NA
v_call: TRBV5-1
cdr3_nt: TGCGCCAGCAGCAGCGGGACAGGGCAAAATTCACCCCTCCACTTT
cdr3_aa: CASSSGTGQNSPLHF

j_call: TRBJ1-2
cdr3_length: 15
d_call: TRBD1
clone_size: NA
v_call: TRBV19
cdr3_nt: TGTGCCAGTAGTATGCCGGGACAGGGACAGTATGGCTACACCTTC
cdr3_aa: CASSMPGQGQYGYTF

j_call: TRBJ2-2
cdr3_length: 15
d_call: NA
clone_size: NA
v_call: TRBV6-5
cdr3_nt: TGTGCCAGCAGTTATGAACCAGGGCTCACCGGGGAGCTGTTTTTT
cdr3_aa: CASSYEPGLTGELFF

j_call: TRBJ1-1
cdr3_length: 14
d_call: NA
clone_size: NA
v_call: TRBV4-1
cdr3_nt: TGCGCCAGCAGCTTTCTCGACTGGAACACTGAAGCTTTCTTT
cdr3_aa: CASSFLDWNTEAFF

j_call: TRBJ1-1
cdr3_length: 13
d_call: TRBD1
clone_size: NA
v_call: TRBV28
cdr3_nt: TGTGCCACACTGGGACAGGTGAACACTGAAGCTTTCTTT
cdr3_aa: CATLGQVNTEAFF

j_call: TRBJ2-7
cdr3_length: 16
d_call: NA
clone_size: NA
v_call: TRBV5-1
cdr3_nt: TGCGCCAGCAGCTCAAGATCGAGAGGGAATTTCCACGAGCAGTACTTC
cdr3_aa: CASSSRSRGNFHEQYF

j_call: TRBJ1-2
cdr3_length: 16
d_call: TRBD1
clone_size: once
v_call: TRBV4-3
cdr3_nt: TGCGCCAGCAGCCCCCAAATCTCGACAGGGAGCTATGGCTACACCTTC
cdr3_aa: CASSPQISTGSYGYTF

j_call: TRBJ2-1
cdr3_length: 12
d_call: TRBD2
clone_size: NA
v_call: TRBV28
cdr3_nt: TGTGCCAGCTGCTGGGGGGGTGGTCGGCAGTTCTTC
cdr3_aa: CASCWGGGRQFF

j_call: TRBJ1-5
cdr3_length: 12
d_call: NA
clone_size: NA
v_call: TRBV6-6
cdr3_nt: TGTGCCAGCAGGGGGGCTGTTCAGCCCCAGCATTTT
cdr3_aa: CASRGAVQPQHF

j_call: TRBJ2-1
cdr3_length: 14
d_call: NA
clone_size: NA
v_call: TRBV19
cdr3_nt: TGTGCCAGTAGTATAGGTTCACAGTACAATGAGCAGTTCTTC
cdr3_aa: CASSIGSQYNEQFF

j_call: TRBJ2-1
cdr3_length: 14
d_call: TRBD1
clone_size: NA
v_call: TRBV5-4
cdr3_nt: TGTGCCAGCAGCCCGACAGGGGGAGGTTATGAGCAGTTCTTC
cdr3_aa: CASSPTGGGYEQFF

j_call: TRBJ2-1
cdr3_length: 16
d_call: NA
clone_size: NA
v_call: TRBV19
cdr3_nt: TGTGCCAGTAGTAACGTGGCGGACAGCTCCTACAATGAGCAGTTCTTC
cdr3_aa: CASSNVADSSYNEQFF

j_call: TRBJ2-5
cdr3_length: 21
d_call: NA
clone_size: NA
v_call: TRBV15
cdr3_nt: TGTGCCACCAGCGAAGAGGACCAGCAAGTATTGAGGGATAAGTACCAAGAGACCCAGTACTTC
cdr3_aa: CATSEEDQQVLRDKYQETQYF

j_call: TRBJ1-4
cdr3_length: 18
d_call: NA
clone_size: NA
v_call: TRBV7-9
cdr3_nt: TGTGCCAGCAGCCACGTCGGGGGGCCCTTTGCAACTAATGAAAAACTGTTTTTT
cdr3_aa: CASSHVGGPFATNEKLFF

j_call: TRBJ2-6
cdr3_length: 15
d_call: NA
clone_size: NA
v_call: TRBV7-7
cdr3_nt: TGTGCCAGCAGCCCCCGGGAATCTGGGGCCAACGTCCTGACTTTC
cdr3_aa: CASSPRESGANVLTF

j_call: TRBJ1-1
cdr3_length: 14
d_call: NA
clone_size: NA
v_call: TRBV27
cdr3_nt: TGTGCCAGCAGTTTATCTTCAGGGAACACTGAAGCTTTCTTT
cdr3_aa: CASSLSSGNTEAFF

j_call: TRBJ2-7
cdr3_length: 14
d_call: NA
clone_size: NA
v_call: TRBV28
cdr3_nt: TGTGCCAGCAGTTTTACAGGGATTATTGACGAGCAGTACTTC
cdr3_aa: CASSFTGIIDEQYF

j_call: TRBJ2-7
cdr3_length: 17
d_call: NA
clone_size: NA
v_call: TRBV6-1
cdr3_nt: TGTGCCAGCAGTGAAGCGCGGGCAGGATCGCCGGCCTACGAGCAGTACTTC
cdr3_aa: CASSEARAGSPAYEQYF

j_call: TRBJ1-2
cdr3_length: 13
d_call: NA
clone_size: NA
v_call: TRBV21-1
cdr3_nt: TGTGCCAGCAGCAAATTGCGGGGGGATGGCTACACCTTC
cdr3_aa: CASSKLRGDGYTF

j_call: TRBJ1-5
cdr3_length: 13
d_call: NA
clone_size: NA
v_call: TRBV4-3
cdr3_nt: TGCGCCAGCAGCCAAGACAGGGAACAGCCCCAGCATTTT
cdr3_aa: CASSQDREQPQHF

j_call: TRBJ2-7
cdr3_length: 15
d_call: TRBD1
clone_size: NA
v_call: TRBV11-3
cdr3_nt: TGTGCCAGCAGCTTCAAGGGGCAGGGGGTCAACGAGCAGTACTTC
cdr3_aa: CASSFKGQGVNEQYF

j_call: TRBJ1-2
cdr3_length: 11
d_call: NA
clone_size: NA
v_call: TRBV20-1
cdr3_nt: TGCAGTGCCCTAGAGACCTATGGCTACACCTTC
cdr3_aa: CSALETYGYTF

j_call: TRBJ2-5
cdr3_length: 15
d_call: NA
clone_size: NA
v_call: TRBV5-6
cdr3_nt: TGTGCCAGCAGCTGGGGGGGGCTGGCCCAGGAGACCCAGTACTTC
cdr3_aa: CASSWGGLAQETQYF

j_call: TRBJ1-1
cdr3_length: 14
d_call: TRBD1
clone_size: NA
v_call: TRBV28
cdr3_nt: TGTGCCATACTCCCGGGACAGGGGAACACTGAAGCTTTCTTT
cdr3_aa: CAILPGQGNTEAFF

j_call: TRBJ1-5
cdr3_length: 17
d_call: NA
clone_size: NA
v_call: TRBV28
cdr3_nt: TGTGCCAGCAGGGGCAACAGGGCTCGGTATAGCAATCAGCCCCAGCATTTT
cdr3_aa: CASRGNRARYSNQPQHF

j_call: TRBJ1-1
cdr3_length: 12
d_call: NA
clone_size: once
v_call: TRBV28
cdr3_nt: TGTGCCAGCAGCCTCCCCACAGGGAAAGCTTTCTTT
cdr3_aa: CASSLPTGKAFF

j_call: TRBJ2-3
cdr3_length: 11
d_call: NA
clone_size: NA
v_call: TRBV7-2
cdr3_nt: TGTGCCAGCAGCTTCGGGGATACGCAGTATTTT
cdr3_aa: CASSFGDTQYF

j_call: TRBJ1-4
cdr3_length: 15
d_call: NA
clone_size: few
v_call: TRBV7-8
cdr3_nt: TGTGCCAGCAGGACATTACAGAACCCTAATGAAAAACTGTTTTTT
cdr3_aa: CASRTLQNPNEKLFF

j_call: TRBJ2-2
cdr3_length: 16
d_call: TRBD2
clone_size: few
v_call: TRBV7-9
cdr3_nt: TGTGCCAGCGGCCCCGGAGGACTAGGCGGCACCGGGGAGCTGTTTTTT
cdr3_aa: CASGPGGLGGTGELFF

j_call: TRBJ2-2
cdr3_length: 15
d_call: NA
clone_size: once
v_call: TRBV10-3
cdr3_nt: TGTGCCATCAGTGATGCAGGACAAAGCACCGGGGAGCTGTTTTTT
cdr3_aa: CAISDAGQSTGELFF

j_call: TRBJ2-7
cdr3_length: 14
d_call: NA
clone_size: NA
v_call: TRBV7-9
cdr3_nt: TGTGCCAGCAGCTTAGTCCAGGGGGGATACGAGCAGTACTTC
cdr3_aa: CASSLVQGGYEQYF

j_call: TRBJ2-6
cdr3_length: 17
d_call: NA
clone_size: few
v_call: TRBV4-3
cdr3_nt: TGCGCCAGCAGCCGTGGGGAGGAGTTCTCTGGGGCCAACGTCCTGACTTTC
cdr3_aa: CASSRGEEFSGANVLTF

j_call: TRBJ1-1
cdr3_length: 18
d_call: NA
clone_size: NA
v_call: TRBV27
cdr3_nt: TGTGCCAGCAGTCTGACAACCCCATTGGACAGAGTGAACACTGAAGCTTTCTTT
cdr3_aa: CASSLTTPLDRVNTEAFF